These 25 T cell receptor beta chains originate from one sample sequenced in a study of CD8+ T cells in alopecia areata. Following extraction, RNA underwent reverse transcription to cDNA, which served as the sequencing template. This table comes from immunoSEQ multiplex PCR, and its TCRdb copy is limited to in-frame clones, with some not included. The table lists roughly 120,000 clones, roughly 68% of them singletons. Input material: CD4+ T cells sorted from blood. The receptors originated from a human donor in good health.

The chain links TRBV7-2 to TRBJ2-1; TRBD1 agrees at 8 bases. J was trimmed by 8 bases and V by 10 bases; bases with no gene match: 10. The CDR3 loop spans 13 amino acids. CDR1 SGHTA and CDR2 FQGNSA come from the germline V gene. CDR3 in DNA: TGTGCCACAGGGACAGGTGTTTGGGATGAGCAGTTCTTC. It is translated as CATGTGVWDEQFF.

This clone has just one count. The chain is built from TRBV5-1 and TRBJ2-7, with 14 bases matching TRBD2. Per germline, CDR1 SGHRS and CDR2 YFSETQ. V gave up 2 bases and J gave up 2 bases; unmatched junction bases: 9. The CDR3 extends over 18 amino acids. The CDR3 sequence: CASSFLSGLAGETYEQYF. The CDR3 region has the DNA TGCGCCAGCAGCTTTTTATCGGGACTAGCGGGGGAGACCTACGAGCAGTACTTC.

The rearrangement joins TRBV14 to TRBJ1-2; D ambiguous. Germline V gives CDR1 SGHDN, CDR2 FVKESK. V lost 1 base and J lost 0, with 12 bases in between. The CDR3 is 16 residues long. CDR3 bases: TGTGCCAGCAGCCAAGGTTTCGGGCAGGCTAACTATGGCTACACCTTC. Encoded protein: CASSQGFGQANYGYTF.

This chain connects TRBV7-3 to TRBJ2-3; 10 nucleotides match TRBD2. This CDR3 contains 17 residues. The V gene's germline CDR1 is SGHTA and CDR2 FQGTGA. V dropped 5 bases and J dropped 3; count of bases not matched to a gene: 11. The CDR3 DNA follows: TGTGCCAGCAGCCCCGTAGCGGGGGGCCTTAGGACAGATACGCAGTATTTT. Its translation is CASSPVAGGLRTDTQYF.

CDR3 nucleotide sequence: TGCGCCAGCAGCTTGGGCGAGAACACTGAAGCTTTCTTT. Amino acids: CASSLGENTEAFF. The J gene is TRBJ1-1, the V gene TRBV5-1, with no clear D. The V end lost 0 bases, the J end lost 1 base, and 4 bases lay between the germline ends. This CDR3 contains 13 residues. The V gene's germline CDR1 is SGHRS and CDR2 YFSETQ.

The chain couples TRBV6-6 to TRBJ2-3; D is undetermined. V was trimmed by 6 bases and J by 0 bases, leaving 13 bases between them. CDR1 MNHNY and CDR2 SVGAGI come from the germline V gene (reference sequence). The CDR3 extends over 15 amino acids. This CDR3 is CASSSAFRSTDTQYF. The CDR3 region has the DNA TGTGCCAGCAGCTCTGCCTTCCGGAGCACAGATACGCAGTATTTT.

The rearrangement uses TRBV2 and TRBJ2-2; no firm D call. The CDR3 is 14 residues long. Looked up from germline, CDR1 is SNHLY and CDR2 is FYNNEI. The V and J ends lost 4 bases and 4 bases respectively, with 10 bases between them. CDR3 region: CASSVNRGTGELFF. For the CDR3, the DNA is TGTGCCAGCAGTGTTAACAGAGGCACCGGGGAGCTGTTTTTT.

J is TRBJ2-2 and V is TRBV2; D possibly corresponds to TRBD2 (6 bases). This CDR3 region has 14 residues. Germline-derived CDR1 and CDR2 are SNHLY and FYNNEI. Trimming stripped 8 bases from V and 4 bases from J, with 14 bases between. CDR3 protein: CASGGGVRTGELFF. The CDR3 DNA is TGTGCCAGCGGAGGCGGGGTGCGCACCGGGGAGCTGTTTTTT.

The genes are TRBV5-1 and TRBJ1-1, with a tentative D call TRBD1 (5 bases). The CDR3 consists of 16 residues. Germline lookup yields CDR1 SGHRS and CDR2 YFSETQ. V lost 1 base to trimming and J lost 1 base, with 14 bases between them. For the CDR3, the DNA is TGCGCCAGCAGCTTGACAGGCCCGGGAGGGAACACTGAAGCTTTCTTT. As protein: CASSLTGPGGNTEAFF.

This clone was seen only a few times. The V gene is TRBV5-1, the J gene TRBJ2-5; D not certain. CDR3 length: 15 amino acids. The V and J ends lost 0 bases and 0 bases respectively, with 9 bases between them. CDR1 is SGHRS and CDR2 is YFSETQ in the germline V gene. The CDR3 here is CASSLGQANQETQYF. CDR3 bases: TGCGCCAGCAGCTTGGGTCAGGCCAACCAAGAGACCCAGTACTTC.

This clone turned up a few times. This sequence joins TRBV9 and TRBJ1-6, with D tentatively TRBD1 (5 bases). Germline assignment: CDR1 SGDLS and CDR2 YYNGEE. The CDR3 is 15 residues long. V was cut by 1 base and J by 0 bases, with 5 bases left in between. The CDR3 region is CASSVQGSYNSPLHF. CDR3 bases: TGTGCCAGCAGCGTACAGGGCTCCTATAATTCACCCCTCCACTTT. The complete variable domain, with remaining parts taken from reference TRBV9 and TRBJ1-6, reads DSGVTQTPKHLITATGQRVTLRCSPRSGDLSVYWYQQSLDQGLQFLIQYYNGEERAKGNILERFSAQQFPDLHSELNLSSLELGDSALYFCASSVQGSYNSPLHFGNGTRLTVT.

V is TRBV19 and J is TRBJ2-3; TRBD2 aligns across 8 bases. Germline V lookup: CDR1 LNHDA, CDR2 SQIVND (reference sequence). The length of the CDR3 is 13 residues. The V and J ends lost 10 bases and 0 bases, in that order; junction bases with no gene match: 3. The CDR3 loop is CATRGASTDTQYF. As DNA, the CDR3 is TGTGCCACGCGGGGGGCCAGCACAGATACGCAGTATTTT.

The chain links TRBV29-1 to TRBJ1-1; D is unresolved. This CDR3 spans 12 amino acids. Germline V gene sequence: CDR1 SQVTM, CDR2 ANQGSEA. V gave up 4 bases and J gave up 4 bases, with 10 bases separating them. Written as DNA, the CDR3 is TGCAGCGTTGGTCGGCTGGGCACTGAAGCTTTCTTT. Translating gives CSVGRLGTEAFF.

This clone came up a few times. The chain has TRBV30 and TRBJ2-5; 7 positions match TRBD2. This CDR3 contains 14 residues. Germline assignment: CDR1 GTSNPN and CDR2 SVGIG (reference sequence). With 3 bases clipped from V and 7 bases from J, the junction kept 11 bases outside the gene matches. CDR3 region: CAWREGTTSGTQYF. CDR3 coding DNA: TGTGCCTGGAGGGAGGGGACTACTTCCGGGACCCAGTACTTC. The full variable domain, completed using reference TRBV30 and TRBJ2-5, is SQTIHQWPATLVQPVGSPLSLECTVEGTSNPNLYWYRQAAGRGLQLLFYSVGIGQISSEVPQNLSASRPQDRQFILSSKKLLLSDSGFYLCAWREGTTSGTQYFGPGTRLLVL.

The chain joins TRBV29-1 to TRBJ1-5; the D gene is possibly TRBD1 (5 bases). The CDR3 loop spans 14 amino acids. The germline V gene has CDR1 SQVTM and CDR2 ANQGSEA. V lost 4 bases and J lost 2, with 12 bases in between. The CDR3 nucleotides read TGCAGCGTTGGGATCGGGGGTGGCAATCAGCCCCAGCATTTT. The encoded protein is CSVGIGGGNQPQHF. The whole variable domain, remainder taken from reference TRBV29-1 and TRBJ1-5, is SAVISQKPSRDICQRGTSLTIQCQVDSQVTMMFWYRQQPGQSLTLIATANQGSEATYESGFVIDKFPISRPNLTFSTLTVSNMSPEDSSIYLCSVGIGGGNQPQHFGDGTRLSIL.

V usage is TRBV11-2 and J usage is TRBJ2-7; weak D call: TRBD2 (7 bases). The germline V gene encodes CDR1 SGHAT and CDR2 FQNNGV. V was trimmed by 5 bases and J by 3 bases, leaving 17 bases between them. The CDR3 length is 15 residues. The CDR3 coding sequence is TGTGCCAGCAGCAGCCCGGGGGGCGCAGTCTACGAGCAGTACTTC. It is translated as CASSSPGGAVYEQYF.

The V call is TRBV29-1, the J call TRBJ2-1; TRBD2 is a possible D gene (5 bases). V gave up 7 bases and J gave up 0 bases, with 13 bases separating them. The length of the CDR3 is 14 residues. CDR1 and CDR2 from the germline V gene are SQVTM and ANQGSEA. The CDR3 loop is CSASFRGSYNEQFF. The CDR3 coding sequence is TGCAGCGCATCATTCCGGGGCTCCTACAATGAGCAGTTCTTC.

The J gene is TRBJ2-2, the V gene TRBV5-6, with D unresolved. Trimming shortened V by 4 bases and J by 1 base, and 5 bases separated the two germline ends. Germline V lookup: CDR1 SGHDT, CDR2 YYEEEE. The CDR3 spans 13 residues. The CDR3, as DNA: TGTGCCAGCAGCCGGAAGAACACCGGGGAGCTGTTTTTT. It specifies CASSRKNTGELFF.

This clone was counted once. The rearrangement links TRBV29-1 to TRBJ2-3, with TRBD1 matching 8 bases. Germline V gene sequence: CDR1 SQVTM, CDR2 ANQGSEA. With V trimmed by 5 bases and J by 5 bases, 6 bases remained unmatched. This CDR3 comprises 13 residues. The CDR3 protein is CSVSDRGRDTQYF. In DNA form, the CDR3 reads TGCAGCGTTTCCGACAGGGGTCGAGATACGCAGTATTTT.

The rearrangement uses TRBV30 and TRBJ1-2; D is uncertain. Germline-derived CDR1 and CDR2 are GTSNPN and SVGIG (reference sequence). The CDR3 has 12 residues. Deletions cut 3 bases from V and 14 bases from J, with 19 bases between. This chain's CDR3 is CAWSPVPEKRTF. Written as DNA, the CDR3 is TGTGCCTGGAGCCCTGTTCCGGAGAAGAGAACCTTC.

To note about this clone: Sequence at one end of the junction differs from germline and may be a read error. The chain uses TRBV4-1 and TRBJ2-3; TRBD2 aligns across 7 bases. There are 16 residues in the CDR3. Germline loops: CDR1 MGHRA, CDR2 YSYEKL. In nucleotides, the CDR3 is TGTGCCAGCAGCCAGATCAGCGGGGCCGGCACAGATACGCAGTATTTT. This gives the protein CASSQISGAGTDTQYF.

As DNA, the CDR3 is TGTGCCAGCAAAAGGGACACTGAAGCTTTCTTT. Translated, it gives CASKRDTEAFF. This chain joins TRBV6-5 and TRBJ1-1; the D is unclear. The V and J ends lost 7 bases and 3 bases respectively, with 6 bases between them. This CDR3 is built from 11 residues. Germline CDR1 and CDR2: MNHEY and SVGAGI.

This rearrangement joins TRBV7-9 to TRBJ1-1; no reliable D call. Germline CDR1 reads SEHNR; CDR2 reads FQNEAQ (reference sequence). With 2 bases removed from V and 10 bases from J, the gap between germline ends came to 17 bases. The CDR3 has 14 residues. CDR3 DNA sequence: TGTGCCAGCAGCTTATCTACCCCAGCGGGTGTAGCTTTCTTT. This gives the protein CASSLSTPAGVAFF.

In its sample, this clone was seen a few times. The gene calls are TRBV11-2 and TRBJ2-1; 15 bases are shared with TRBD2. Germline V gene data show CDR1 as SGHAT and CDR2 as FQNNGV. This CDR3 region has 16 residues. The V segment lost 5 bases and the J segment 15 bases; nucleotides outside the gene matches: 14. Here the CDR3 reads CASSPGLAGGGAGMFF. The CDR3 DNA sequence: TGTGCCAGCAGCCCGGGACTAGCGGGGGGAGGGGCCGGGATGTTCTTC.

V is TRBV20-1 and J is TRBJ2-2, with D unclear. Germline lookup yields CDR1 DFQATT and CDR2 SNEGSKA (reference sequence). V was clipped by 6 bases and J by 4 bases, with 6 bases between them. The CDR3 runs to 11 residues. DNA for the CDR3: TGCAGTGCAAGGACCACCGGGGAGCTGTTTTTT. The encoded protein is CSARTTGELFF.